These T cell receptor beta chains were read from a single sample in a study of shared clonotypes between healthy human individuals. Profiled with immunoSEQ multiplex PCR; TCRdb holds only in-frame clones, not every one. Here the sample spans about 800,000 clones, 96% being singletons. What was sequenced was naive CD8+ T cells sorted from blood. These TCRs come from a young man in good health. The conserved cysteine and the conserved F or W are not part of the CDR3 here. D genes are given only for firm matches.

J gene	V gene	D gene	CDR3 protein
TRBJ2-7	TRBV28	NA	ASSLGPHEQY
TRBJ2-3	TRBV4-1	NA	ASSQSLTGTDTQY
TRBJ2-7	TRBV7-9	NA	ASSRPGPLYEQY
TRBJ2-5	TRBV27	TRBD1	ASSSLPGQGAGETQY
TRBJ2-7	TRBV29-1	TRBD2	SVTHRSSGIEQY
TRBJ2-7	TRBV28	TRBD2	ASSLAGLAEAYEQY
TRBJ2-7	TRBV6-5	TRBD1	ASSYSPGQGPEQY
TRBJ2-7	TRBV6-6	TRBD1	ASKGTGGRDEQY
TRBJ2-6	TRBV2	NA	ASSGLVAGANVLT
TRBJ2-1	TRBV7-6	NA	ASSLAPRGSDYYNEQF
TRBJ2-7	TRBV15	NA	ATSRAAEPYEQY
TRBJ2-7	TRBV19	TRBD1	ASSIGQGEQY
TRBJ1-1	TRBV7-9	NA	ASSLAGKGKMNTEAF
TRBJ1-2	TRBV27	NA	ASSPTDANYGYT
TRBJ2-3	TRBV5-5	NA	ASSLGTSTDTQY
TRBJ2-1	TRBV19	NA	ASSLVPNEQF
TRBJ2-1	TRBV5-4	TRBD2	ASSFSGRARNEQF
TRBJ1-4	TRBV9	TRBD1	ASSSTGGGNEKLF
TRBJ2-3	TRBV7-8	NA	ASSSLPGQLTDTQY
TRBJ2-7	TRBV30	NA	AWRTRFNEQY
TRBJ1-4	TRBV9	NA	ASSAVEGEKLF
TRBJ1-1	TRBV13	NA	ASSLGVTVTEAF
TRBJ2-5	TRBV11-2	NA	ASSSTVTGSQETQY
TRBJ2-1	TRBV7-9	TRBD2	ASSSTSGENNEQF
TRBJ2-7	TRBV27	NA	ASSFIRVGSSYEQY
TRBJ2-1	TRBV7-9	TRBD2	ASSPGLAGGF
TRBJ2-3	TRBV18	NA	ASSPLAGTDTQY
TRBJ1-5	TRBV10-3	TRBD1	AISEGTVTNQPQH
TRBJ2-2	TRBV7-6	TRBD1	ASSRTGSGELF
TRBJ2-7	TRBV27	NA	ASSPDRAGDYEQY
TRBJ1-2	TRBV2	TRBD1	ASSSGDRVGPLTYPFYGYT
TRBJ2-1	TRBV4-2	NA	ASRERRGYNEQF
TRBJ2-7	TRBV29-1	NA	SVEATSWGGYEQY
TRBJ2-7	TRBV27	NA	ASSSGFLEQY
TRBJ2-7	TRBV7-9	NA	ASSFDGRLEQY
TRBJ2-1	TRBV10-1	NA	ASSESTRENEQF
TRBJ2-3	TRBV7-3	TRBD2	ASSRGTSGRDTQY
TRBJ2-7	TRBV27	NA	ASSLTGLTYEQY
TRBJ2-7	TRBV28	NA	ASSPDNSYEQY
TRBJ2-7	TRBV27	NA	ASSSEEDALEQY
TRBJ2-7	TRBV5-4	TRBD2	ASSLAGGPPEQY
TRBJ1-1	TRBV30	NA	AWSAEQAAF
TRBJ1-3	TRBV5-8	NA	ASSFEGSSGNTIY
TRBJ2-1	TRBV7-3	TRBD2	ASSSWTSETYNEQF
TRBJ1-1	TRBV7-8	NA	ASSSIPMGTEAF
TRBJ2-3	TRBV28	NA	ASSGPDLVTDTQY
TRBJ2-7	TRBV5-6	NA	ASSLQGHEQY
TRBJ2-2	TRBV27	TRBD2	ASSFGTSGKNGELF
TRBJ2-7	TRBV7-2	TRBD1	ASSIGTAYYEQY
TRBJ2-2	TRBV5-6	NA	ASSLTANTGELF
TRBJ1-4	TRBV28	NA	ASSPIDEKLF
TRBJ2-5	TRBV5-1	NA	ASSFQGPGETQY
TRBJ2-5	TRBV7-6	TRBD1	ASSLEQGAGETQY
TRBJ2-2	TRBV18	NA	ASSPAQGLGELF
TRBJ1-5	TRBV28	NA	ASSLWRGADDQPQH
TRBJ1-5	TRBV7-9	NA	ASSYSSDRNQPQH
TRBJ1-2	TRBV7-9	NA	ASSRDSGLQRGYT
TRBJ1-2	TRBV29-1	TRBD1	SVEWAAGGKGGYT
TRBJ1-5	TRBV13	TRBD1	ASSLGGQGAGNQPQH
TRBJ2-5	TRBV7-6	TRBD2	ASSSEVGQFIAGGGETQY